A selection of T cell receptor beta chains follows, all from one sample in a study of a mutant IDH1 vaccine in newly diagnosed glioma. No cognate antigen is known for these TCRs. TCRdb's table, derived via immunoSEQ multiplex PCR, lists solely in-frame clones and lacks some. The data contain approximately 100,000 clones, just under 90% of them singletons. The specimen comprised PBMCs, sampled from a glioma patient whose treatment included an IDH1 peptide vaccine. The origin of the receptors is a woman between 50 and 59 years old with glioma. The CDR3 runs from the conserved cysteine through the conserved F or W. Fields, in order: V gene, D gene, J gene, clone size, CDR3 protein, CDR3 DNA. D genes are given only for firm matches. Only part of the rows carry a size: once, few, many, or a class if the clone is expanded.

>TRBV5-8|-|TRBJ1-1|-
CASSLELGTEAFF
TGTGCCAGCAGCTTGGAGTTAGGGACTGAAGCTTTCTTT
>TRBV5-4|-|TRBJ1-2|-
CASSLDERYTF
TGTGCCAGCAGCCTCGATGAGCGCTACACCTTC
>TRBV2|-|TRBJ2-7|-
CASKGQLYEQYF
TGTGCCAGCAAGGGACAATTATACGAGCAGTACTTC
>TRBV18|-|TRBJ1-3|-
CASSHSRGPTGNTIYF
TGTGCCAGCTCACACTCAAGGGGACCAACTGGAAACACCATATATTTT
>TRBV7-3|TRBD1|TRBJ2-1|-
CASGTGLNNEQFF
TGTGCCAGCGGGACAGGTCTAAACAATGAGCAGTTCTTC
>TRBV2|TRBD1|TRBJ1-2|-
CASSLGGDGYTF
TGTGCCAGCAGTCTAGGGGGCGATGGCTACACCTTC
>TRBV6-1|-|TRBJ1-3|-
CASSTDSLSGNTIYF
TGTGCCAGCAGTACAGACAGCCTCTCTGGAAACACCATATATTTT
>TRBV5-1|-|TRBJ2-2|-
CASSEQVSNTGELFF
TGCGCCAGCAGCGAACAGGTATCGAACACCGGGGAGCTGTTTTTT
>TRBV15|TRBD1|TRBJ2-7|-
CATSRGTGSSYEQYF
TGTGCCACCAGCAGAGGGACAGGTTCTTCCTACGAGCAGTACTTC
>TRBV19|-|TRBJ2-5|once
CASSIRETQYF
TGTGCCAGTAGTATACGAGAGACCCAGTACTTC
>TRBV10-3|-|TRBJ1-5|-
CAISGRDQPQHF
TGTGCCATCAGTGGGAGGGATCAGCCCCAGCATTTT
>TRBV9|TRBD1|TRBJ2-7|-
CASSTAPQGASSYEQYF
TGTGCCAGCAGCACTGCCCCACAGGGGGCGAGCTCCTACGAGCAGTACTTC
>TRBV29-1|-|TRBJ2-7|-
CSVVPTVYEQYF
TGCAGCGTCGTACCGACTGTTTACGAGCAGTACTTC
>TRBV6-5|-|TRBJ2-5|once
CASSLDSEQETQYF
TGTGCCAGCAGTCTGGACTCGGAACAAGAGACCCAGTACTTC
>TRBV28|-|TRBJ1-1|-
CATQGQGAGDTEAFF
TGTGCCACCCAAGGGCAAGGGGCGGGGGACACTGAAGCTTTCTTT
>TRBV9|-|TRBJ2-1|-
CASTRLEGNEQFF
TGTGCCAGCACCAGGCTAGAGGGTAATGAGCAGTTCTTC
>TRBV28|TRBD2|TRBJ2-1|-
CASSLPLRLAGGLWQFF
TGTGCCAGCAGTTTACCCCTTCGACTAGCGGGAGGTTTATGGCAGTTCTTC
>TRBV28|-|TRBJ1-3|-
CASSLTASSGNTIYF
TGTGCCAGCAGTTTGACCGCGAGCTCTGGAAACACCATATATTTT
>TRBV6-5|TRBD1|TRBJ1-5|-
CASSPGGNNQPQHF
TGTGCCAGCAGTCCAGGGGGGAATAATCAGCCCCAGCATTTT
>TRBV28|-|TRBJ2-1|-
CASTGSYNEQFF
TGTGCCAGCACGGGATCCTACAATGAGCAGTTCTTC
>TRBV7-8|-|TRBJ1-1|-
CASRQSLGGGWTEAFF
TGTGCCAGCAGACAAAGTTTGGGCGGCGGTTGGACTGAAGCTTTCTTT
>TRBV18|TRBD2|TRBJ2-5|-
CASSPGTSEETQYF
TGTGCCAGCTCACCAGGAACTAGCGAAGAGACCCAGTACTTC
>TRBV19|TRBD2|TRBJ2-1|-
CASSRAGGFYNEQFF
TGTGCCAGTAGTCGAGCGGGAGGGTTCTACAATGAGCAGTTCTTC
>TRBV7-3|TRBD2|TRBJ2-7|-
CASSLRGRERGSYEQYF
TGTGCCAGCAGCTTAAGGGGCAGGGAGCGGGGTTCGTACGAGCAGTACTTC
>TRBV10-1|-|TRBJ1-1|-
CASSPGSMNTEAFF
TGCGCCAGCAGCCCAGGGTCTATGAACACTGAAGCTTTCTTT
>TRBV5-6|TRBD1|TRBJ2-6|-
CASSDRGRGTSGANVLTF
TGTGCCAGCAGCGACAGGGGGCGCGGTACCTCTGGGGCCAACGTCCTGACTTTC
>TRBV19|-|TRBJ2-3|-
CASKELGSGTDTQYF
TGTGCCAGTAAAGAACTGGGATCAGGCACAGATACGCAGTATTTT
>TRBV9|-|TRBJ2-1|-
CASSHGTRLEGAFNEQFF
TGTGCCAGCAGCCACGGGACTAGACTCGAGGGGGCTTTCAATGAGCAGTTCTTC
>TRBV7-2|TRBD1|TRBJ1-1|-
CASSFSTGGTEAFF
TGTGCCAGCAGCTTCTCGACAGGGGGCACTGAAGCTTTCTTT
>TRBV5-1|TRBD2|TRBJ2-7|-
CASSLTSGRAYEQYF
TGCGCCAGCAGCCTAACTAGCGGGAGGGCCTACGAGCAGTACTTC
>TRBV9|TRBD2|TRBJ2-3|once
CASSPRTSGVTDTQYF
TGTGCCAGCAGCCCTCGGACTAGCGGGGTCACAGATACGCAGTATTTT
>TRBV10-3|-|TRBJ2-5|-
CAISESRTEITQYF
TGTGCCATCAGTGAGTCCCGGACGGAGATCACCCAGTACTTC
>TRBV10-2|-|TRBJ1-1|-
CASRLQGAGTEAFF
TGCGCCAGCAGACTACAGGGCGCGGGCACTGAAGCTTTCTTT